The clone carrying this TCR beta chain was picked up many times. HTBI primers from iRepertoire and Arm-PCR of CDR3 regions yielded the TCR beta libraries. TCRdb reprocessed the multiplex PCR reads via MiXCR and lists one record per CDR3 protein. The sample has 360,000 or so distinct CDR3 sequences; about 10% are singletons. This specimen belongs to a study of regulatory T cells in long-lasting Graves disease. Documented time point: newly diagnosed GD, antithyroid drugs for less than 3 months. The TCR library used RNA extracted from PBMCs. Trimming pared 0 bases from V and 5 bases from J, leaving 10 bases between. There are 14 residues in the CDR3. Germline lookup yields CDR1 MNHEY and CDR2 SVGAGI. This sample was also put to use in a study of T cells in Graves' hyperthyroidism and ophthalmopathy. As reported in that work: Most thyroid clonotypes with frequency above 0.001 were detected in blood.

This TCR was sampled from a woman under 30 with Graves disease. Sequenced here: peripheral blood mononuclear cells (PBMCs), sampled at new diagnosis, from a patient treated with antithyroid drugs. The V gene is TRBV6-5, the J gene TRBJ1-2; D remains ambiguous. The CDR3, as DNA: TGTGCCAGCAGTTACTCGGAGGGCGCGTATGGCTACACCTTC. It yields the protein CASSYSEGAYGYTF.